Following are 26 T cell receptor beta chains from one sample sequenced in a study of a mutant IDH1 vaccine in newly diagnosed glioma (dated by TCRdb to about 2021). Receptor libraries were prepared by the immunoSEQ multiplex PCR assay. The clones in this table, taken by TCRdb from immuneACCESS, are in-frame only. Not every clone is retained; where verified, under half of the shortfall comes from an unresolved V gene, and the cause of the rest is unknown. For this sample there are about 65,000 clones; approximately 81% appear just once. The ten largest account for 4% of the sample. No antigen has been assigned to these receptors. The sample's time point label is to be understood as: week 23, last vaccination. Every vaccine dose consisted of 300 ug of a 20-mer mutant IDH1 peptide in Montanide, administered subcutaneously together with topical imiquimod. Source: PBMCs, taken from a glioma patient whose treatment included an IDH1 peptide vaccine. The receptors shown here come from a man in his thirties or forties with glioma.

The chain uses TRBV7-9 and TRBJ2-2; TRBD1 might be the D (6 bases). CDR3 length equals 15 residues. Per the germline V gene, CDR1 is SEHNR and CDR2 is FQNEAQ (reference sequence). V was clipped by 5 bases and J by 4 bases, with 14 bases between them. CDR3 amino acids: CASSPNSQGTGELFF. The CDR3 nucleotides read TGTGCCAGCAGCCCAAATTCACAGGGCACCGGGGAGCTGTTTTTT.

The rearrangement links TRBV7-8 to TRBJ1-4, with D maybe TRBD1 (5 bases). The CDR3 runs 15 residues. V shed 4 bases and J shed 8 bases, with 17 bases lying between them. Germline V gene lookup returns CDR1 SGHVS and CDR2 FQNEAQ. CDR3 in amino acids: CASSSDSAWEEKLFF. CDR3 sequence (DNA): TGTGCCAGCAGCTCCGACAGTGCTTGGGAGGAAAAACTGTTTTTT.

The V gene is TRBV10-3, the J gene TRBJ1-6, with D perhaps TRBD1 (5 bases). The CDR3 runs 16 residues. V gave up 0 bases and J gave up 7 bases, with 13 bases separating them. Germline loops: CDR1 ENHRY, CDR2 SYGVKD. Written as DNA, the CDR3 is TGTGCCATCAGTGAGTCCGTGGGGTGGGGGAATTCACCCCTCCACTTT. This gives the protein CAISESVGWGNSPLHF.

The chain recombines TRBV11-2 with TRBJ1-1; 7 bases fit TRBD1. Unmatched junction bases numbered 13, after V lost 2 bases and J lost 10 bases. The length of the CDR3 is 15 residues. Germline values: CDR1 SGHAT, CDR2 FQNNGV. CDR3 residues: CASSLNPQHRGIAFF. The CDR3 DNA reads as TGTGCCAGCAGCTTAAATCCACAACACAGGGGAATAGCTTTCTTT.

The CDR3 sequence is CASSERLDRVSTEQYF. The CDR3 region has the DNA TGTGCCAGCAGTGAAAGGCTGGACAGGGTTTCTACCGAGCAGTACTTC. J is TRBJ2-7 and V is TRBV2, with 8 bases matching TRBD1. The CDR3 is 16 amino acids. Germline V CDR1 and CDR2: SNHLY, FYNNEI. V trimming: 2 bases; J trimming: 6 bases; junction bases outside the gene matches: 12. The full variable domain, completed using reference TRBV2 and TRBJ2-7, is EPEVTQTPSHQVTQMGQEVILRCVPISNHLYFYWYRQILGQKVEFLVSFYNNEISEKSEIFDDQFSVERPDGSNFTLKIRSTKLEDSAMYFCASSERLDRVSTEQYFGPGTRLTVT.

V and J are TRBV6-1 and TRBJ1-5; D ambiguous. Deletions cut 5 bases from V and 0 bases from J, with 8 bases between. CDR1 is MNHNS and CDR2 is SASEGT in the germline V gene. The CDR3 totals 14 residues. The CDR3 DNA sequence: TGTGCCAGCAGTCCCGTTTATAGCAATCAGCCCCAGCATTTT. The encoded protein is CASSPVYSNQPQHF.

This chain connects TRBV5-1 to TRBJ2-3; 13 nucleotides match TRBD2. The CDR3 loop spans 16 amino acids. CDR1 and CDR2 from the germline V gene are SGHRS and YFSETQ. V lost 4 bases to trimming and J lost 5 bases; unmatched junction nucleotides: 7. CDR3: CASSPPGLAGEDTQYF. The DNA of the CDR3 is TGCGCCAGCAGCCCCCCTGGACTAGCGGGGGAAGATACGCAGTATTTT.

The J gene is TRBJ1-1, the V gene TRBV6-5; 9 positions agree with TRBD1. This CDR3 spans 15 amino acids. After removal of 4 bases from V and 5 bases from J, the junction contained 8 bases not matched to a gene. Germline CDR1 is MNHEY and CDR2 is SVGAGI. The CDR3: CASSLTGGGRTEAFF. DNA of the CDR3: TGTGCCAGCAGTTTGACAGGGGGTGGTCGGACTGAAGCTTTCTTT.

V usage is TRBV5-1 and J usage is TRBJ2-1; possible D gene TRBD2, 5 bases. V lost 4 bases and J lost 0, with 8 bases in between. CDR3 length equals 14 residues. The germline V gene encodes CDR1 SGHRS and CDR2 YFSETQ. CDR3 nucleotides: TGCGCCAGCAGCCCGGGGAGCTCCTACAATGAGCAGTTCTTC. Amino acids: CASSPGSSYNEQFF.

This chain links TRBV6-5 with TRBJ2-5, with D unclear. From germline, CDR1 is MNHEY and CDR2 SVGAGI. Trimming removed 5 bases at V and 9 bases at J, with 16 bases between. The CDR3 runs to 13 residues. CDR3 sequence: CASSATPPLAQYF. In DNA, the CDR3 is TGTGCCAGCAGTGCAACACCCCCTTTGGCCCAGTACTTC.

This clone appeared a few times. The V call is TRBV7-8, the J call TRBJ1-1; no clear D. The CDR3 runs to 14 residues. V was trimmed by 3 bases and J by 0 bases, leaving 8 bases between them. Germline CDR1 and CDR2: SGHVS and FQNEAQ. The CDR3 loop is CASSFPGLNTEAFF. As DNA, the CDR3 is TGTGCCAGCAGCTTCCCCGGCCTGAACACTGAAGCTTTCTTT.

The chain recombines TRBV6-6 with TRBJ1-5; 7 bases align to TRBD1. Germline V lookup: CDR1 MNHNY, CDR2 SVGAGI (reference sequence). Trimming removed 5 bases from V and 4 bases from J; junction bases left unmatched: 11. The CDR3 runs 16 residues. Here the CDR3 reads CASSGRTGKSNQPQHF. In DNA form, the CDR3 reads TGTGCCAGCAGTGGCCGGACAGGCAAAAGTAATCAGCCCCAGCATTTT.

CDR3 sequence (DNA): TGTGCCAGCAGCTTAGGGCAGGATGATGGCTACACCTTC. Translation: CASSLGQDDGYTF. The rearrangement links TRBV11-2 to TRBJ1-2, with unresolved D. The CDR3 is 13 amino acids. The V end lost 1 base, the J end lost 6 bases, and 9 bases lay between the germline ends. Germline loops: CDR1 SGHAT, CDR2 FQNNGV. The complete variable domain, with remaining parts taken from reference TRBV11-2 and TRBJ1-2, reads EAGVAQSPRYKIIEKRQSVAFWCNPISGHATLYWYQQILGQGPKLLIQFQNNGVVDDSQLPKDRFSAERLKGVDSTLKIQPAKLEDSAVYLCASSLGQDDGYTFGSGTRLTVV.

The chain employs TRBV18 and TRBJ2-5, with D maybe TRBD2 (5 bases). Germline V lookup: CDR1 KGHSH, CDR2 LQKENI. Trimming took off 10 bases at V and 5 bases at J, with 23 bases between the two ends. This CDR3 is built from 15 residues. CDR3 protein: CATQSPREGVETQYF. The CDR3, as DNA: TGTGCCACCCAGTCCCCCCGAGAGGGTGTTGAGACCCAGTACTTC.

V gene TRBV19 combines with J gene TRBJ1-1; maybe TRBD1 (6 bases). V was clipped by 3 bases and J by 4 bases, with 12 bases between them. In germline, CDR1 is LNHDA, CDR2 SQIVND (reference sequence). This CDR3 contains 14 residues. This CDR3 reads CASSILQGGTEAFF. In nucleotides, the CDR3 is TGTGCCAGTAGTATTCTACAGGGAGGCACTGAAGCTTTCTTT.

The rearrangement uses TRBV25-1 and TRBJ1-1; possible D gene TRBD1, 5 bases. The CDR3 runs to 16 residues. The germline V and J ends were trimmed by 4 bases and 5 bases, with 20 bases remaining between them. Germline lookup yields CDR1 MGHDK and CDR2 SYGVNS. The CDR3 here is CASSGIRPGARTEAFF. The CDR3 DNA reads TGTGCCAGCAGTGGGATTAGGCCCGGGGCCAGGACTGAAGCTTTCTTT.

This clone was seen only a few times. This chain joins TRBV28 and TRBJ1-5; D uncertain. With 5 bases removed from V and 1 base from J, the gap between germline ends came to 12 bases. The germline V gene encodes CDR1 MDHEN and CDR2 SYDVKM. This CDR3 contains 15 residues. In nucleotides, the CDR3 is TGTGCCAGCAGTGGGAGGCACCCGAGCAATCAGCCCCAGCATTTT. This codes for CASSGRHPSNQPQHF.

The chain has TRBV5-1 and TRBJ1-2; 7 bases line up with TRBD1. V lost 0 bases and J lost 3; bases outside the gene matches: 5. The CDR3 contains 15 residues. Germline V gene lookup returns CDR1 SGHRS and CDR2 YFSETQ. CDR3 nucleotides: TGCGCCAGCAGCTTGGCCCGACAGGGATACTATGGCTACACCTTC. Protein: CASSLARQGYYGYTF.

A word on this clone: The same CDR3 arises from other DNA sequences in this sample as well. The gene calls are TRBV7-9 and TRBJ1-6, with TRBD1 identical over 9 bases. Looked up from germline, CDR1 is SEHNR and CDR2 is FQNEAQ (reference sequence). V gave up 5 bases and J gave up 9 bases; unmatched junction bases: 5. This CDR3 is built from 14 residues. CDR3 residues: CASSPGQGSSPLHF. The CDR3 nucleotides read TGTGCCAGCAGCCCGGGACAGGGTAGTTCACCCCTCCACTTT. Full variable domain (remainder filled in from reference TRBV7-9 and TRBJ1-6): DTGVSQNPRHKITKRGQNVTFRCDPISEHNRLYWYRQTLGQGPEFLTYFQNEAQLEKSRLLSDRFSAERPKGSFSTLEIQRTEQGDSAMYLCASSPGQGSSPLHFGNGTRLTVT.

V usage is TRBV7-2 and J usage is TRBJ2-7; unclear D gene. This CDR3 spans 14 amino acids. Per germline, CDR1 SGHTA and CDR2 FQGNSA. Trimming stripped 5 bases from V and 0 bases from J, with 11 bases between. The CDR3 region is CASSHASVSYEQYF. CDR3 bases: TGTGCCAGCAGCCACGCATCGGTCTCCTACGAGCAGTACTTC.

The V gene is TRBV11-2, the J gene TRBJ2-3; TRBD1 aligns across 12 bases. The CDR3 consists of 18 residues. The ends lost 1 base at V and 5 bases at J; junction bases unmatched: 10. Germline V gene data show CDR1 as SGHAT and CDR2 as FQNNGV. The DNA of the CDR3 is TGTGCCAGCAGCTTAGGCCGGGACAGGGGGCTAAAGGGAGATACGCAGTATTTT. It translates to CASSLGRDRGLKGDTQYF.

CDR3 bases: TGTGCCAGCACCGCGGTCCAAGGGGCTGGCTACACCTTC. Translation: CASTAVQGAGYTF. This chain links TRBV28 with TRBJ1-2; D is perhaps TRBD1 (5 bases). CDR3 length equals 13 residues. In germline, CDR1 is MDHEN, CDR2 SYDVKM. V was trimmed by 7 bases and J by 7 bases, leaving 16 bases between them.

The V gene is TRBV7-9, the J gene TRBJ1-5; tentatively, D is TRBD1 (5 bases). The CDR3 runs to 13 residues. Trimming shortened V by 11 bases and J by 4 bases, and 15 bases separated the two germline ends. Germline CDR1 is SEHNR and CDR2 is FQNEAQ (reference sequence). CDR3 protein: CAAGTTGNQPQHF. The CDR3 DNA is TGTGCCGCAGGGACTACGGGGAATCAGCCCCAGCATTTT. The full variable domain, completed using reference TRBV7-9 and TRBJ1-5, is DTGVSQNPRHKITKRGQNVTFRCDPISEHNRLYWYRQTLGQGPEFLTYFQNEAQLEKSRLLSDRFSAERPKGSFSTLEIQRTEQGDSAMYLCAAGTTGNQPQHFGDGTRLSIL.

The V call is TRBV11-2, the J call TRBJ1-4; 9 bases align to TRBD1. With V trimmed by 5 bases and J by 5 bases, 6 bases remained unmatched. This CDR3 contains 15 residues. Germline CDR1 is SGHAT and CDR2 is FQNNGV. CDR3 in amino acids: CASSPGQGANEKLFF. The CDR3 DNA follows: TGTGCCAGCAGCCCGGGACAGGGTGCGAATGAAAAACTGTTTTTT.

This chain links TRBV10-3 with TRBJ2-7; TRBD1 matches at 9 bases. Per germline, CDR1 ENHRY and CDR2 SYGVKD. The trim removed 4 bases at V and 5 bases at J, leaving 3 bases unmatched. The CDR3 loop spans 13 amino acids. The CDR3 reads CAISAGDRDEQYF. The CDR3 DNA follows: TGTGCCATCAGTGCGGGGGACAGGGACGAGCAGTACTTC.

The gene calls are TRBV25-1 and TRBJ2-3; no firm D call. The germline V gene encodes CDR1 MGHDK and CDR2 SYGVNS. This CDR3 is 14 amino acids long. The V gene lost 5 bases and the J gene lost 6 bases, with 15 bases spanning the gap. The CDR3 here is CASSRHSSRDTQYF. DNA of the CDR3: TGTGCCAGCAGTCGTCATTCCAGTAGGGATACGCAGTATTTT.